Listed below are T cell receptor beta chains from one sample, sequenced in a study of shared clonotypes between healthy human individuals. Clones were sequenced by immunoSEQ multiplex PCR, and TCRdb holds only the in-frame ones, with some missing. The sample includes approximately 940,000 clones, 60% to 85% seen only once; the top ten take approximately 1.5%. Sequenced input: memory CD4+ T cells sorted from blood. The receptors shown here come from a man between 18 and 35 years old in good health. The CDR3 runs from the conserved cysteine through the conserved F or W. A D gene is named only where the DNA matches it firmly. Size values are once, few and many counts, or a class for expanded clones, and some rows have none.

abundance,j_gene,d_gene,v_gene,CDR3nt,CDR3aa
NA,TRBJ2-7,NA,TRBV7-6,TGTGCCAGCAGCTTTGGGGACGGAACCTCTCAGCAGTACTTC,CASSFGDGTSQQYF
NA,TRBJ1-2,TRBD1,TRBV10-3,TGTGCCATCAAACTCGGGACAGGGCTGAACTATGGCTACACCTTC,CAIKLGTGLNYGYTF
NA,TRBJ2-6,NA,TRBV4-3,TGCGCCAGCAGCCAAGATGCGGCGAAGTCTGGGGCCAACGTCCTGACTTTC,CASSQDAAKSGANVLTF
NA,TRBJ2-3,NA,TRBV5-6,TGTGCCAGCAGCTTCTATGAAGGGACTCGCGCGCAGTATTTT,CASSFYEGTRAQYF
NA,TRBJ1-2,NA,TRBV5-1,TGCGCCAGCAGCTTGGATGGCAGTGCTAACTATGGCTACACCTTC,CASSLDGSANYGYTF
few,TRBJ1-4,NA,TRBV28,TGTGCCAGCAGTTTTCAGGGACCACTGTTTTTT,CASSFQGPLFF
once,TRBJ2-7,TRBD2,TRBV11-2,TGTGCCAGCAGCTTAGATTCGGGAGGTGTATCCTACGAGCAGTACTTC,CASSLDSGGVSYEQYF
NA,TRBJ2-3,TRBD2,TRBV5-1,TGCGCCAGCAGGCCGGGACTAGCGTCCACAGATACGCAGTATTTT,CASRPGLASTDTQYF
NA,TRBJ2-7,NA,TRBV25-1,TGTGCCAGCAGTCCCCGGGCGGCAGGGGCCTCCGAGCAGTACTTC,CASSPRAAGASEQYF
NA,TRBJ2-3,TRBD2,TRBV7-2,TGTGCCAGCAGCTCGCGGGGGGTGTCGCAGTATTTT,CASSSRGVSQYF
many,TRBJ2-1,TRBD2,TRBV13,TGTGCCAGCAGCCGCTCTTCGGGAGGGGTAAATGAGCAGTTCTTC,CASSRSSGGVNEQFF
NA,TRBJ2-7,NA,TRBV6-1,TGTGCCAGCAGAAGAGACCAAGGTTCCTACGAGCAGTACTTC,CASRRDQGSYEQYF
once,TRBJ1-5,NA,TRBV30,TGTGCCTTGACGGGAAATCAGCCCCAGCATTTT,CALTGNQPQHF
NA,TRBJ1-2,TRBD1,TRBV19,TGTGCCAGTAGTACAAATGACAGGGGAATCTATGGCTACACCTTC,CASSTNDRGIYGYTF
few,TRBJ1-1,NA,TRBV18,TGTGCCAGCTCACCAGGACAGAACACTGAAGCTTTCTTT,CASSPGQNTEAFF
NA,TRBJ1-5,NA,TRBV5-1,TGCGCCAGCAGCTTGGAGGGAGGACAGCCCCAGCATTTT,CASSLEGGQPQHF
NA,TRBJ2-2,TRBD1,TRBV9,TGTGCCAGCAGCTCCCGACAGGGGGCCACCGGGGAGCTGTTTTTT,CASSSRQGATGELFF